This T cell receptor beta chain originates from a study of CD8+ T cells in alopecia areata. Across the whole study: A regimen of oral tofacitinib, 5 to 10 mg twice daily, was given to treated patients.

This clone was detected only a few times. Germline V gives CDR1 MGHDK, CDR2 SYGVNS. The CDR3 totals 12 residues. Trimming stripped 5 bases from V and 3 bases from J, with 8 bases between. Following RNA extraction, reverse transcription yielded cDNA that acted as the sequencing template. Produced via immunoSEQ multiplex PCR; TCRdb's table is partial and in-frame only. The data contain roughly 120,000 clones, 50% to 75% of them singletons. As to treatment: oral pan-JAK inhibitor, 5-10 mg twice daily. Peripheral blood, together with lesional scalp punch biopsies, was collected from alopecia areata patients.

The chain has TRBV25-1 and TRBJ2-7, with D uncertain. This clonotype originated in a human donor with alopecia areata. The sequencing here drew on CD8+ T cells sorted from blood, taken at week 24, from a patient treated with tofacitinib. DNA for the CDR3: TGTGCCAGCAGTTCCGAGAACTACGAGCAGTACTTC. It is translated as CASSSENYEQYF.